This TCR beta chain was sequenced for a study of OX40 agonist ivuxolimab in advanced cancers. Study overall: With ivuxolimab, an agonistic anti-OX40 (CD134) antibody, patients were treated. At doses from 0.01 to 10 mg/kg, patients were given intravenous ivuxolimab every 2 weeks.

Germline CDR1 MNHNS, CDR2 SASEGT. Trimming removed 4 bases from V and 1 base from J, with 7 bases in between. The CDR3 has 13 amino acids. There are a few counts of this clone. Assay used: immunoSEQ multiplex PCR; TCRdb lists only in-frame clones, some missing. The table records tens of thousands of clones, approximately 83% of them present only once. The sequence was obtained from an adult with an advanced solid tumor such as melanoma, head and neck, liver or kidney cancer. Material: CD4+ or CD8+ T cells sorted from blood, obtained in a trial of the OX40 agonist ivuxolimab. The J gene is TRBJ1-1, the V gene TRBV6-1; D unresolved. Here the CDR3 reads CASSGRPNTEAFF. Written as DNA, the CDR3 is TGTGCCAGCAGTGGTAGGCCGAACACTGAAGCTTTCTTT.